This passage covers 5 T cell receptor beta chains from one sample sequenced in a study of cytomegalovirus exposure and HLA in healthy donors. With 60 Vbeta and 13 Jbeta primers, the PCR was carried out. Clones were read by immunoSEQ multiplex PCR, and TCRdb kept only the in-frame ones, dropping some. The table lists about 120,000 clones, around 77% of them singletons, with roughly 3.9% in the top ten. Sequenced material: PBMCs. Source of these receptors: a male donor in good health and CMV-seropositive.

In its sample, this clone was seen a few times. This chain links TRBV5-5 with TRBJ1-4; D remains ambiguous. The CDR3 is 14 amino acids. With 4 bases removed from V and 7 bases from J, the gap between germline ends came to 14 bases. CDR1 and CDR2 (germline): SGHKS, YYEKEE (reference sequence). The CDR3 nucleotides read TGTGCCAGCAGCCCTTCGATCGCGGCTGAAAAACTGTTTTTT. Residues: CASSPSIAAEKLFF.

This clone appeared once. V gene TRBV10-3 combines with J gene TRBJ1-3; D not resolved. The CDR3 totals 15 residues. Per the germline V gene, CDR1 is ENHRY and CDR2 is SYGVKD. V lost 3 bases to trimming and J lost 2 bases, with 11 bases between them. The CDR3 nucleotides read TGTGCCATCAGTGAATCGGGGTTGCCTGGAAACACCATATATTTT. It encodes CAISESGLPGNTIYF.

The CDR3 DNA is TGTGCCGGGGGAGGAAGGGGCAATCAGCCCCAGCATTTT. Translating it yields CAGGGRGNQPQHF. The V call is TRBV6-1, the J call TRBJ1-5; D is perhaps TRBD1 (5 bases). The CDR3 is 13 residues long. V was shortened by 11 bases and J by 2 bases, with 13 bases between the two germline ends. Germline assignment: CDR1 MNHNS and CDR2 SASEGT.

The rearrangement links TRBV28 to TRBJ2-3, with TRBD1 identical over 10 bases. CDR1 is MDHEN and CDR2 is SYDVKM in the germline V gene. The CDR3 spans 16 residues. With V trimmed by 5 bases and J by 4 bases, 9 bases remained unmatched. The CDR3 DNA is TGTGCCAGCAGTGCCATGGGGACAGGGGACTCAGATACGCAGTATTTT. Its translation is CASSAMGTGDSDTQYF.

The sample holds one count of this clone. J is TRBJ2-2 and V is TRBV30; D not certain. There are 12 residues in the CDR3. Germline-derived CDR1 and CDR2 are GTSNPN and SVGIG (reference sequence). V was clipped by 0 bases and J by 7 bases, with 6 bases between them. CDR3 nucleotide sequence: TGTGCCTGGAGTGTACTTCTCGGGGAGCTGTTTTTT. It translates to CAWSVLLGELFF.